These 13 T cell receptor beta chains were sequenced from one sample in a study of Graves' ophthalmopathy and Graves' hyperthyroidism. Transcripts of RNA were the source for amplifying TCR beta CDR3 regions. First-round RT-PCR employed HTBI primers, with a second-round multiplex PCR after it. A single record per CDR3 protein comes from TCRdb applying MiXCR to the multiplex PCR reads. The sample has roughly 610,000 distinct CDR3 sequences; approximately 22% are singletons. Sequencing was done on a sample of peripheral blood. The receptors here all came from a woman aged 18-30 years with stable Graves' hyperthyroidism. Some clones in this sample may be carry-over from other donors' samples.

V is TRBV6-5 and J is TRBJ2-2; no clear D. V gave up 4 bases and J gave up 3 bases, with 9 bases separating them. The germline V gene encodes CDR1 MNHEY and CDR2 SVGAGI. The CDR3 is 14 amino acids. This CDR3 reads CASSLLAHTGELFF. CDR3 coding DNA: TGTGCCAGCAGTTTGTTGGCGCACACCGGGGAGCTGTTTTTT.

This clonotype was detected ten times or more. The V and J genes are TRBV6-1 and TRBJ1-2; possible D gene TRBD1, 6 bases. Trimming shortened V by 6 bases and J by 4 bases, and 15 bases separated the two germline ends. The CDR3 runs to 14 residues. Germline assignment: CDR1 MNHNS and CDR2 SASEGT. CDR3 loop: CASSMKGGTYGYTF. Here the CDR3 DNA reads TGTGCCAGCAGCATGAAGGGGGGGACCTATGGCTACACCTTC.

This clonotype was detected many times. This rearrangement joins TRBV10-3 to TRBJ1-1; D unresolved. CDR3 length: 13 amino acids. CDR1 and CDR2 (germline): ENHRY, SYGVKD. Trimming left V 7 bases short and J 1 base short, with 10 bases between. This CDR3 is CAINGDSNTEAFF. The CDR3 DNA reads TGTGCCATCAACGGGGATTCGAACACTGAAGCTTTCTTT.

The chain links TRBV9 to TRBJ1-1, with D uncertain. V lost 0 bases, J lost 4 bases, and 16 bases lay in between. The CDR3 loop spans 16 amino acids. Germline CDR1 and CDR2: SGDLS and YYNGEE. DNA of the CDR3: TGTGCCAGCAGCGTAGATCGGAGGGTGAGGCCCACTGAAGCTTTCTTT. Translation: CASSVDRRVRPTEAFF.

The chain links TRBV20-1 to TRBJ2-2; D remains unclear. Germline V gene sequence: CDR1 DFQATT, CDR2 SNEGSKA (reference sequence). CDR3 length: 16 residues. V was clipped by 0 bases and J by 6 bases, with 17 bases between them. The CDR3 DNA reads TGCAGTGCTAGAGATCTCGAAGACAAGATGGCCGGGGAGCTGTTTTTT. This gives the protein CSARDLEDKMAGELFF.

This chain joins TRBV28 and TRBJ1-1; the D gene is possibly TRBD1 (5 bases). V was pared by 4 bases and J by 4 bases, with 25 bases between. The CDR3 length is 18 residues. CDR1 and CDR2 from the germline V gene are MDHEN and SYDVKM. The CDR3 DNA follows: TGTGCCAGCAGTTCGCTTCAGGTCCCACAGGCCAAGTCCACTGAAGCTTTCTTT. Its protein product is CASSSLQVPQAKSTEAFF.

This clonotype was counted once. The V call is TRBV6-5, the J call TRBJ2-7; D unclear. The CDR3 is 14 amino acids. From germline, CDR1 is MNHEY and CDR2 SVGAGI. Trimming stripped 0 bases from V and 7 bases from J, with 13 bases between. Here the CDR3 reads CASSYSSWDREQYF. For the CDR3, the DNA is TGTGCCAGCAGTTACTCGAGCTGGGATCGAGAGCAGTACTTC.

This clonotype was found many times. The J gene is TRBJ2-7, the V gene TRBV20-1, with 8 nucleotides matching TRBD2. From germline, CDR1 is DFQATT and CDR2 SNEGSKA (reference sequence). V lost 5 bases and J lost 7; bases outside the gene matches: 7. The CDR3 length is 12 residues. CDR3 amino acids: CSAARGGDEQYF. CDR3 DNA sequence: TGCAGTGCTGCCCGGGGGGGGGATGAGCAGTACTTC.

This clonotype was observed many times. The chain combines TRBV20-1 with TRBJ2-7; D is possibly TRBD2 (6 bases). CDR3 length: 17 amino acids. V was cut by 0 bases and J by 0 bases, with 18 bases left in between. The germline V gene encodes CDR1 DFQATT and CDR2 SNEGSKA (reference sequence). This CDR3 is CSARDLRRADVSYEQYF. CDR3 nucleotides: TGCAGTGCTAGAGATCTAAGGAGGGCCGACGTCTCCTACGAGCAGTACTTC.

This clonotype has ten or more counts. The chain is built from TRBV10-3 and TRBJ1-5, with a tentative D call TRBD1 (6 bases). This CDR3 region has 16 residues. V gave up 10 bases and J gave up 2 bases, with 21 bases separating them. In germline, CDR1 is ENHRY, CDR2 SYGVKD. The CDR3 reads CATRFEQGGGNQPQHF. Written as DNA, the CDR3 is TGTGCCACCAGATTCGAACAGGGTGGCGGCAATCAGCCCCAGCATTTT.

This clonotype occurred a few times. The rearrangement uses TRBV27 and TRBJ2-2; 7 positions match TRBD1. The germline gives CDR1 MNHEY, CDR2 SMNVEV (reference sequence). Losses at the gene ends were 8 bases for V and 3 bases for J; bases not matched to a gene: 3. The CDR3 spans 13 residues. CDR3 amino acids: CASRDSHTGELFF. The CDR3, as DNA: TGTGCCAGCCGGGACAGCCACACCGGGGAGCTGTTTTTT.

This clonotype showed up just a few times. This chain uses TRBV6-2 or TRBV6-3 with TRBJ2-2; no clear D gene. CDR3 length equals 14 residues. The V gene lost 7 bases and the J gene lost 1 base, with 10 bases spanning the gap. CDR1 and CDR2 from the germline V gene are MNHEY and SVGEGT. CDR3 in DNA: TGTGCCAGCAAAGAGTTGCAGAACACCGGGGAGCTGTTTTTT. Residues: CASKELQNTGELFF.

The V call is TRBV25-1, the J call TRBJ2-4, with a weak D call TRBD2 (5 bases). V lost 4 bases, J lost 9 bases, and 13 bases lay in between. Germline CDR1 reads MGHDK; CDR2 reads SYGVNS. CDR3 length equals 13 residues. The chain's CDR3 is CASSVSYEGIQYF. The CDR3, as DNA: TGTGCCAGCAGTGTCTCCTATGAGGGCATTCAGTACTTC.